These 12 T cell receptor beta chains share one sample of origin, sequenced in a study of T cells in Graves' hyperthyroidism and ophthalmopathy. Template material for amplifying TCR beta CDR3 regions consisted of RNA transcripts. TCR CDR3 underwent first-round RT-PCR with the HTBI primer set. Each CDR3 protein gets one entry after TCRdb re-called the multiplex PCR reads with MiXCR. The table has about 580,000 distinct CDR3 sequences, 11% to 15% seen once. What was sequenced was blood. All receptors come from a woman aged 25 to 39 with Graves' hyperthyroidism that later progressed to Graves' ophthalmopathy.

This clonotype was picked up many times. This sequence joins TRBV29-1 and TRBJ2-3; TRBD2 agrees at 13 bases. This CDR3 spans 16 amino acids. The trim removed 5 bases at V and 2 bases at J, leaving 7 bases unmatched. CDR1 is SQVTM and CDR2 is ANQGSEA in the germline V gene. This CDR3 is CSVMGLAGPYTDTQYF. The CDR3 DNA is TGCAGCGTTATGGGACTAGCGGGACCATACACAGATACGCAGTATTTT.

This clonotype was picked up many times. The chain couples TRBV10-3 to TRBJ2-3, with 9 bases matching TRBD1. The CDR3 totals 15 residues. The junction had 6 bases not matched to a gene; V was cut back by 6 bases and J by 2 bases. Germline V gene sequence: CDR1 ENHRY, CDR2 SYGVKD. The CDR3 DNA is TGTGCCATCAGCGGGGGACAGGGAGTCACAGATACGCAGTATTTT. Protein: CAISGGQGVTDTQYF.

This clonotype was recorded many times. The rearrangement links TRBV19 to TRBJ1-5, with D perhaps TRBD1 (5 bases). Per the germline V gene, CDR1 is LNHDA and CDR2 is SQIVND (reference sequence). The CDR3 spans 18 residues. V dropped 6 bases and J dropped 6 bases, with 27 bases sitting between them. The CDR3 loop reads CASSQHHFGAGWSQPQHF. Written as DNA, the CDR3 is TGTGCCAGTAGCCAACATCATTTTGGGGCGGGTTGGAGTCAGCCCCAGCATTTT.

The chain has TRBV19 and TRBJ2-7, with 7 nucleotides matching TRBD1. CDR3 length: 14 amino acids. CDR1 and CDR2 from the germline V gene are LNHDA and SQIVND (reference sequence). J was trimmed by 1 base and V by 8 bases; bases with no gene match: 8. The CDR3 nucleotides read TGTGCCAGTCGACCCCGGGACAGTTCCTACGAGCAGTACTTC. Its translation: CASRPRDSSYEQYF.

This clonotype was counted between two and nine times. The gene calls are TRBV6-1 and TRBJ1-6, with unresolved D. There are 12 residues in the CDR3. Trimming took 7 bases from V and 8 from J, leaving 9 bases between them. Germline V gene lookup returns CDR1 MNHNS and CDR2 SASEGT. CDR3 DNA: TGTGCCAGCACGCTGGTTGATTCACCCCTCCACTTT. Protein: CASTLVDSPLHF.

This clonotype came up many times. The rearrangement uses TRBV28 and TRBJ1-5; D not certain. With 0 bases removed from V and 0 bases from J, the gap between germline ends came to 9 bases. Germline lookup yields CDR1 MDHEN and CDR2 SYDVKM. The CDR3 runs to 16 residues. This chain's CDR3 is CASSLWQTLSNQPQHF. The CDR3 DNA reads as TGTGCCAGCAGTTTATGGCAGACCCTTAGCAATCAGCCCCAGCATTTT.

This chain connects TRBV6-9 to TRBJ2-1; D ambiguous. Germline CDR1 MNHGY, CDR2 SVAAGI. This CDR3 has 12 residues. V was cut by 4 bases and J by 6 bases, with 7 bases left in between. The CDR3, as DNA: TGTGCCAGCAGTTCCTTCCGCAATGAGCAGTTCTTC. As protein: CASSSFRNEQFF.

A few counts support this clonotype. The chain joins TRBV4-1 to TRBJ2-2; no clear D. Germline lookup yields CDR1 MGHRA and CDR2 YSYEKL. Trimming removed 2 bases at V and 7 bases at J, with 2 bases between. The CDR3 length is 11 residues. In DNA, the CDR3 is TGCGCCAGCAGCCAAAACGGGGAGCTGTTTTTT. Its translation is CASSQNGELFF.

The rearrangement links TRBV2 to TRBJ1-1, with TRBD1 matching 8 bases. In germline, CDR1 is SNHLY, CDR2 FYNNEI. This CDR3 has 14 amino acids. Trimming cost V 7 bases and J 2 bases; bases outside gene matches: 6. The CDR3 nucleotides read TGTGCCAGCACGGGACAGGTGATTAACACTGAAGCTTTCTTT. Translation gives CASTGQVINTEAFF. The full variable domain, its missing parts supplied by reference TRBV2 and TRBJ1-1, is EPEVTQTPSHQVTQMGQEVILRCVPISNHLYFYWYRQILGQKVEFLVSFYNNEISEKSEIFDDQFSVERPDGSNFTLKIRSTKLEDSAMYFCASTGQVINTEAFFGQGTRLTVV.

This clonotype was counted many times. As DNA, the CDR3 is TGTGCCAGTAGTATAGTGAGAGGTGGCGGTAGCTCCTACAATGAGCAGTTCTTC. This sequence encodes CASSIVRGGGSSYNEQFF. The genes are TRBV19 and TRBJ2-1; D unresolved. V dropped 1 base and J dropped 0 bases, with 16 bases sitting between them. This CDR3 is built from 18 residues. Germline V gene lookup returns CDR1 LNHDA and CDR2 SQIVND (reference sequence).

This clonotype was seen ten or more times. V gene TRBV12-3 or TRBV12-4 combines with J gene TRBJ2-1, with D maybe TRBD2 (5 bases). CDR3 size: 14 residues. The V gene lost 2 bases and the J gene lost 9 bases, with 14 bases spanning the gap. CDR3 coding DNA: TGTGCCAGCAGTTTATCCTCCGTACGGGGTGAGCAGTTCTTC. Protein sequence: CASSLSSVRGEQFF.

This clonotype was seen many times. The DNA of the CDR3 is TGTGCCAGCAGAGGGACTAGCGGGAGGGGATCAAGGGAGCAGTACTTC. This encodes CASRGTSGRGSREQYF. The chain is built from TRBV2 and TRBJ2-7; the match to TRBD2 covers 16 bases. This CDR3 is built from 16 residues. The V gene's germline CDR1 is SNHLY and CDR2 FYNNEI. The junction had 9 bases not matched to a gene; V was cut back by 6 bases and J by 7 bases.